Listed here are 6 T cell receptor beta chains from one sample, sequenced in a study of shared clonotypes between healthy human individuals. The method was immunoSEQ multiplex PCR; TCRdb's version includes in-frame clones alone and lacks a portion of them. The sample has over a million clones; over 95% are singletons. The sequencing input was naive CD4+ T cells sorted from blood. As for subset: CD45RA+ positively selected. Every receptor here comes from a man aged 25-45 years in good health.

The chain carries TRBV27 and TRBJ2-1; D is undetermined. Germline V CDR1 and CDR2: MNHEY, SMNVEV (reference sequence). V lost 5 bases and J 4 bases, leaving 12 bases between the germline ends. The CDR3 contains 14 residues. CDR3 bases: TGTGCCAGCAGTCCACCTGGACCTTACAATGAGCAGTTCTTC. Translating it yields CASSPPGPYNEQFF.

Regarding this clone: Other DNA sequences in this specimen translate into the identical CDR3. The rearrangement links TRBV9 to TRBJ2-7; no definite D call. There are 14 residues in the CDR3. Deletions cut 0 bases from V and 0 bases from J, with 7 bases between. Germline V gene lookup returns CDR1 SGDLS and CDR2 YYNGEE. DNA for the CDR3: TGTGCCAGCAGCGTAGGTTCACTCTCCTACGAGCAGTACTTC. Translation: CASSVGSLSYEQYF.

CDR3 in amino acids: CASSYTDDVVYTQYF. The CDR3 DNA sequence: TGCGCCAGCAGCTATACGGACGATGTCGTATATACGCAGTATTTT. This sequence joins TRBV5-1 and TRBJ2-3, with unresolved D. There are 15 residues in the CDR3. Germline assignment: CDR1 SGHRS and CDR2 YFSETQ. V lost 3 bases, J lost 7 bases, and 18 bases lay in between.

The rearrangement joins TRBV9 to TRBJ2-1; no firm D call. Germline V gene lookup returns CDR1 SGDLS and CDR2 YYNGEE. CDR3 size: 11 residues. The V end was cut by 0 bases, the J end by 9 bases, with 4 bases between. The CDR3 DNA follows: TGTGCCAGCAGCGTAGCCGGTGAGCAGTTCTTC. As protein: CASSVAGEQFF.

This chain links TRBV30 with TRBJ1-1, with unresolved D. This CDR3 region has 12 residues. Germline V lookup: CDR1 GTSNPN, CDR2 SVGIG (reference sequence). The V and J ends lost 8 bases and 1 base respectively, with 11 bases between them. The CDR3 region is CASRPRNTEAFF. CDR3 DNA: TGTGCCAGCCGACCGAGGAACACTGAAGCTTTCTTT.

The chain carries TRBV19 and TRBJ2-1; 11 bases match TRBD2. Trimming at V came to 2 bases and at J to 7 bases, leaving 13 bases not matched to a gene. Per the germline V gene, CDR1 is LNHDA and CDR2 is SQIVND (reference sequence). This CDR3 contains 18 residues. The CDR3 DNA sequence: TGTGCCAGTAGTATACGTCGCCAGGGACTAGCGGTTGGGAATGAGCAGTTCTTC. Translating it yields CASSIRRQGLAVGNEQFF.